Shown below are 8 T cell receptor beta chains from a single sample sequenced in a study of CD8 T cells in ankylosing spondylitis. Their antigen targets remain unknown. Study-wide findings and caveats: A motif of roughly 8 highly homologous TCR beta variants was seen as apparently characteristic of ankylosing spondylitis blood.

MiXCR, applied by TCRdb to the 5' RACE reads, yields one record per CDR3 protein. The data show 700,000 or so distinct CDR3 sequences, with roughly 19% seen just once and around a fifth held by the top ten. Sequenced material: blood, either unsorted or a sorted T cell fraction (not recorded which). The receptors were sampled from a male donor with ankylosing spondylitis.

The chain couples TRBV7-2 to TRBJ2-2; possible D gene TRBD2, 5 bases. Per the germline V gene, CDR1 is SGHTA and CDR2 is FQGNSA. V was cut by 0 bases and J by 7 bases, with 9 bases left in between. There are 14 residues in the CDR3. The CDR3 DNA follows: TGTGCCAGCAGCTTAGCCCGGACTGTCGGGGAGCTGTTTTTT. Translated, it gives CASSLARTVGELFF.

This clonotype was detected only a few times. This sequence joins TRBV9 and TRBJ2-7; TRBD2 matches 7 bases. The CDR3 contains 15 residues. The germline gives CDR1 SGDLS, CDR2 YYNGEE. The J segment lost 1 base and the V segment lost 3 bases, leaving 7 bases of the junction unmatched. CDR3 in DNA: TGTGCCAGCAGCGCCCGGGGGGAGGGTTCCTACGAGCAGTACTTC. Protein: CASSARGEGSYEQYF.

This clonotype was counted only a few times. The rearrangement joins TRBV10-3 to TRBJ1-5; TRBD1 matches 8 bases. This CDR3 is built from 17 residues. J gave up 7 bases and V 3 bases, and 14 bases lay outside the gene matches. Germline CDR1 is ENHRY and CDR2 is SYGVKD. The CDR3 here is CAISEKGQGAAGQPQHF. The CDR3 DNA reads as TGTGCCATCAGTGAAAAGGGGCAGGGGGCCGCTGGACAGCCCCAGCATTTT.

The V call is TRBV6-5, the J call TRBJ2-2; TRBD2 matches at 11 bases. The ends lost 4 bases at V and 1 base at J; junction bases unmatched: 8. In germline, CDR1 is MNHEY, CDR2 SVGAGI. This CDR3 is 18 amino acids long. CDR3 protein: CASSFTSGTSGNTGELFF. The CDR3 DNA sequence: TGTGCCAGCAGTTTCACGTCCGGGACTAGCGGGAACACCGGGGAGCTGTTTTTT.

The chain is built from TRBV4-3 and TRBJ2-1; the match to TRBD2 covers 11 bases. The junction had 12 bases not matched to a gene; V was cut back by 4 bases and J by 4 bases. Germline V CDR1 and CDR2: LGHNA, YSLEER. The CDR3 consists of 18 residues. CDR3: CASSRLTGTSGSYNEQFF. DNA for the CDR3: TGCGCCAGCAGCCGCCTAACCGGGACTAGCGGAAGTTACAATGAGCAGTTCTTC.

The sample holds a few counts of this clonotype. The chain uses TRBV10-3 and TRBJ2-7; possibly TRBD1 for D (5 bases). Germline CDR1 reads ENHRY; CDR2 reads SYGVKD. Trimming cost V 11 bases and J 3 bases, with 17 bases left between them. There are 13 residues in the CDR3. CDR3 amino acids: CASVGAGNYEQYF. CDR3 sequence (DNA): TGTGCCTCGGTTGGGGCAGGAAACTACGAGCAGTACTTC.

The chain is built from TRBV20-1 and TRBJ2-1; 9 bases match TRBD2. The CDR3 length is 14 residues. CDR1 and CDR2 from the germline V gene are DFQATT and SNEGSKA (reference sequence). The junction had 4 bases not matched to a gene; V was cut back by 5 bases and J by 2 bases. DNA of the CDR3: TGCAGTGCTTACAGCGGGAGGCCCTACAATGAGCAGTTCTTC. Its translation is CSAYSGRPYNEQFF.

The rearrangement uses TRBV18 and TRBJ1-5; D may be TRBD1 (6 bases). This CDR3 is 16 amino acids long. Germline V gene data show CDR1 as KGHSH and CDR2 as LQKENI. V was shortened by 2 bases and J by 6 bases, with 17 bases between the two germline ends. CDR3 residues: CASSPTGNPVAQPQHF. Here the CDR3 DNA reads TGTGCCAGCTCACCAACAGGGAACCCCGTCGCTCAGCCCCAGCATTTT.